Shown below are 23 T cell receptor beta chains from a single sample sequenced in a study of blood T cell repertoires in COVID-19. Some clones are missing from TCRdb's copy, which holds only in-frame ones; the method was immunoSEQ multiplex PCR. The sample shows roughly 270,000 clones, about 85% of them seen only once. The sample was PBMCs or T cells enriched from blood (not recorded which). Receptors originate from a woman in her fifties or sixties who had recovered from COVID-19.

The chain combines TRBV7-9 with TRBJ1-4, with D unresolved. V was pared by 0 bases and J by 5 bases, with 10 bases between. Germline V gives CDR1 SEHNR, CDR2 FQNEAQ (reference sequence). The CDR3 spans 15 residues. The CDR3, as DNA: TGTGCCAGCAGCTTAGCAGGTCAGGCGAATGAAAAACTGTTTTTT. This gives the protein CASSLAGQANEKLFF.

The chain couples TRBV11-2 to TRBJ1-5; 8 nucleotides line up with TRBD1. The CDR3 runs to 14 residues. The junction had 7 bases not matched to a gene; V was cut back by 5 bases and J by 7 bases. Per the germline V gene, CDR1 is SGHAT and CDR2 is FQNNGV. This CDR3 reads CASSVDRGVQPQHF. For the CDR3, the DNA is TGTGCCAGCAGCGTCGACAGGGGAGTACAGCCCCAGCATTTT.

The chain combines TRBV19 with TRBJ1-5, with unresolved D. In germline, CDR1 is LNHDA, CDR2 SQIVND (reference sequence). V gave up 7 bases and J gave up 3 bases, with 13 bases separating them. CDR3 length: 14 residues. The chain's CDR3 is CASTLGGNNQPQHF. The CDR3 DNA follows: TGTGCCAGTACTCTTGGAGGGAACAATCAGCCCCAGCATTTT. Full variable domain (missing parts from reference TRBV19 and TRBJ1-5): DGGITQSPKYLFRKEGQNVTLSCEQNLNHDAMYWYRQDPGQGLRLIYYSQIVNDFQKGDIAEGYSVSREKKESFPLTVTSAQKNPTAFYLCASTLGGNNQPQHFGDGTRLSIL.

This chain uses TRBV19 with TRBJ2-2; 7 bases are a match to TRBD1. Germline V gene sequence: CDR1 LNHDA, CDR2 SQIVND (reference sequence). The V segment lost 5 bases and the J segment 0 bases; nucleotides outside the gene matches: 6. This CDR3 contains 16 residues. The CDR3 DNA sequence: TGTGCCAGTAGTGAACCGGGACAGTCGAACACCGGGGAGCTGTTTTTT. This translates into CASSEPGQSNTGELFF.

The chain combines TRBV28 with TRBJ2-7; tentative D call: TRBD2 (6 bases). CDR3 length: 14 residues. In germline, CDR1 is MDHEN, CDR2 SYDVKM. With 8 bases removed from V and 4 bases from J, the gap between germline ends came to 18 bases. CDR3 protein: CASSSGGVLYEQYF. CDR3 coding DNA: TGTGCCAGCTCTTCTGGCGGGGTGTTATACGAGCAGTACTTC.

This rearrangement joins TRBV11-2 to TRBJ1-1; D is perhaps TRBD1 (5 bases). Trimming pared 5 bases from V and 10 bases from J, leaving 14 bases between. CDR1 and CDR2 from the germline V gene are SGHAT and FQNNGV. The CDR3 has 12 residues. The DNA for the CDR3 is TGTGCCAGCAGCCCCGCAGGGTTTTTAGCTTTCTTT. This encodes CASSPAGFLAFF.

This clone was observed a few times. CDR3 in DNA: TGTGCCAGCTCTCAAACCGGACAGACCCACTATGGCTACACCTTC. It translates to CASSQTGQTHYGYTF. The V call is TRBV18, the J call TRBJ1-2, with a tentative D call TRBD1 (6 bases). V lost 6 bases, J lost 3 bases, and 17 bases lay in between. CDR1 KGHSH and CDR2 LQKENI come from the germline V gene. The CDR3 loop spans 15 amino acids.

The V gene is TRBV28, the J gene TRBJ1-6; D is ambiguous. Trimming stripped 7 bases from V and 5 bases from J, with 6 bases between. The CDR3 spans 12 residues. Looked up from germline, CDR1 is MDHEN and CDR2 is SYDVKM. CDR3 loop: CASTPDNSPLHF. In DNA, the CDR3 is TGTGCCAGCACGCCAGATAATTCACCCCTCCACTTT.

The V gene is TRBV20-1, the J gene TRBJ2-3, with 8 bases lining up with TRBD2. The CDR3 contains 18 residues. CDR1 and CDR2 (germline): DFQATT, SNEGSKA (reference sequence). The junction had 18 bases not matched to a gene; V was cut back by 3 bases and J by 4 bases. This CDR3 is CSASLRARRGVIADTQYF. The CDR3 DNA is TGCAGTGCTAGTTTGCGTGCGCGGCGGGGGGTAATAGCAGATACGCAGTATTTT.

Remarks on this clone: The sample has other DNA sequences that encode this CDR3 too. The chain combines TRBV3-1 (or the pseudogene TRBV3-2) with TRBJ1-1; D not resolved. The CDR3 has 13 residues. Trimming took off 1 base at V and 5 bases at J, with 8 bases between the two ends. Per the germline V gene, CDR1 is LGHDT and CDR2 is YNNKEL (reference sequence). The DNA of the CDR3 is TGTGCCAGCAGCCAAGTTCCGGAGACTGAAGCTTTCTTT. Protein sequence: CASSQVPETEAFF.

The chain links TRBV5-1 to TRBJ2-7; 8 nucleotides align to TRBD1. This CDR3 has 15 residues. Looked up from germline, CDR1 is SGHRS and CDR2 is YFSETQ. J gave up 0 bases and V 4 bases, and 6 bases lay outside the gene matches. Here the CDR3 DNA reads TGCGCCAGCAGCGATCGGACAGGGAACTCCTACGAGCAGTACTTC. The encoded protein is CASSDRTGNSYEQYF.

The rearrangement uses TRBV4-1 and TRBJ2-3, with 12 bases that match TRBD2. V was clipped by 4 bases and J by 3 bases; unmatched bases: 5. The CDR3 has 16 amino acids. Germline V gene lookup returns CDR1 MGHRA and CDR2 YSYEKL. CDR3 protein: CASSRETSGRTDTQYF. In DNA form, the CDR3 reads TGCGCCAGCAGCCGGGAGACTAGCGGGAGAACAGATACGCAGTATTTT.

J is TRBJ1-1 and V is TRBV10-2, with D tentatively TRBD1 (5 bases). CDR1 and CDR2 from the germline V gene are WSHSY and SAAADI. The ends were cut back, 11 bases at V and 2 bases at J, with 15 bases in the middle. The CDR3 has 13 residues. This CDR3 reads CAGSRDFNTEAFF. DNA of the CDR3: TGCGCCGGGTCCAGGGATTTTAACACTGAAGCTTTCTTT.

The CDR3 DNA reads TGTGCCAGTAGTATCCGGACAGATTCCTACGAGCAGTACTTC. Protein sequence: CASSIRTDSYEQYF. The chain has TRBV19 and TRBJ2-7; possible D gene TRBD1, 6 bases. The CDR3 covers 14 residues. Trimming took off 3 bases at V and 1 base at J, with 10 bases between the two ends. Germline V CDR1 and CDR2: LNHDA, SQIVND (reference sequence).

This sequence joins TRBV19 and TRBJ1-5; the D gene is possibly TRBD1 (6 bases). Germline V CDR1 and CDR2: LNHDA, SQIVND (reference sequence). This CDR3 is built from 14 residues. V shed 3 bases and J shed 7 bases, with 13 bases lying between them. The CDR3 here is CASSIQTGDQPQHF. The DNA of the CDR3 is TGTGCCAGTAGTATCCAGACAGGAGACCAGCCCCAGCATTTT.

The count of this clone is one. The rearrangement uses TRBV30 and TRBJ1-5; 8 bases are shared with TRBD1. Trimming cost V 7 bases and J 0 bases; bases outside gene matches: 17. Germline V gene data show CDR1 as GTSNPN and CDR2 as SVGIG (reference sequence). The CDR3 covers 18 residues. The CDR3 region is CASDFGQGLPSSNQPQHF. In nucleotides, the CDR3 is TGTGCCTCGGACTTTGGACAGGGCCTACCTAGTAGCAATCAGCCCCAGCATTTT.

This chain uses TRBV29-1 with TRBJ1-2, with 8 bases fitting TRBD1. In germline, CDR1 is SQVTM, CDR2 ANQGSEA. J lost 8 bases, V lost 0 bases, and 20 bases had no gene match. The CDR3 sequence is 18 residues long. In nucleotides, the CDR3 is TGCAGCGTTGAAGACGGCCAGGGGACAGGCCTCGGCAGGGAAGGCTACACCTTC. This translates into CSVEDGQGTGLGREGYTF.

Only one count was recorded for this clone. The rearrangement joins TRBV5-6 to TRBJ1-6; perhaps TRBD1 as D (6 bases). Germline assignment: CDR1 SGHDT and CDR2 YYEEEE. Deletions cut 5 bases from V and 1 base from J, with 13 bases between. The CDR3 has 16 residues. The CDR3 nucleotides are TGTGCCAGCAGTGCAGATACAGGGTCCTATAATTCACCCCTCCACTTT. Encoded protein: CASSADTGSYNSPLHF.

This clone appeared a few times. The gene calls are TRBV7-3 and TRBJ1-1; D remains unclear. CDR1 is SGHTA and CDR2 is FQGTGA in the germline V gene. The V gene lost 6 bases and the J gene lost 1 base, with 9 bases spanning the gap. CDR3 length: 13 residues. The CDR3: CASRSTANTEAFF. In DNA, the CDR3 is TGTGCCAGCAGATCCACAGCGAACACTGAAGCTTTCTTT. Based on the CDR3 plus reference TRBV7-3 and TRBJ1-1, the full variable domain is GAGVSQTPSNKVTEKGKYVELRCDPISGHTALYWYRQSLGQGPEFLIYFQGTGAADDSGLPNDRFFAVRPEGSVSTLKIQRTERGDSAVYLCASRSTANTEAFFGQGTRLTVV.

The CDR3 spells CASSTGGPPSQHF. In nucleotides, the CDR3 is TGTGCCAGTAGTACAGGGGGTCCTCCATCCCAGCATTTT. The chain uses TRBV19 and TRBJ1-5; 7 bases fit TRBD1. The CDR3 runs 13 residues. Germline V gene sequence: CDR1 LNHDA, CDR2 SQIVND (reference sequence). V shed 4 bases and J 11 bases; nucleotides not matched to a gene: 8.

This chain joins TRBV4-3 and TRBJ2-3, with 7 bases aligning to TRBD1. V lost 6 bases to trimming and J lost 1 base; unmatched junction nucleotides: 4. CDR1 and CDR2 from the germline V gene are LGHNA and YSLEER. This CDR3 region has 14 residues. Here the CDR3 DNA reads TGCGCCAGCAGGGAAACAGGGGGCACAGATACGCAGTATTTT. Its protein is CASRETGGTDTQYF.

The chain links TRBV5-8 to TRBJ1-1, with unresolved D. The CDR3 runs to 14 residues. Germline-derived CDR1 and CDR2 are SGHTS and YDEGEE. The V gene lost 2 bases and the J gene lost 1 base, with 9 bases spanning the gap. CDR3 bases: TGTGCCAGCAGCTTTGGGCCGGCGAACACTGAAGCTTTCTTT. Residues: CASSFGPANTEAFF.

The genes are TRBV28 and TRBJ2-6; no definite D call. Trimming pared 5 bases from V and 4 bases from J, leaving 15 bases between. This CDR3 is built from 16 residues. In germline, CDR1 is MDHEN, CDR2 SYDVKM. In nucleotides, the CDR3 is TGTGCCAGCAGTAGCCTTGGGCAGTCCGGGGCCAACGTCCTGACTTTC. Translating gives CASSSLGQSGANVLTF.